Included here is one TCR beta chain sequence, with context. This record comes from a study of blood T cell repertoires in COVID-19. Study-wide background: Samples came from the United States, Italy and Spain, spanning acute and convalescent COVID-19. PBMCs, B-cell-depleted T cells, or T cells were the source of the cDNA or gDNA that made up the material.

In the original workflow: Amplification of reference gene primers provided the estimated nucleated cell counts. Produced via immunoSEQ multiplex PCR; TCRdb's table is partial and in-frame only. V, J and clone size derive from that table, while D and trimming were established from the DNA sequence. Among about 120,000 clones listed, approximately 79% were seen once. In germline, CDR1 is SGHTA, CDR2 FQGNSA. The junction had 14 bases not matched to a gene; V was cut back by 4 bases and J by 9 bases. The CDR3 loop spans 15 amino acids. Sequencing input: peripheral blood. The origin of this receptor is a woman of 80 years or more with active or convalescent COVID-19. The gene calls are TRBV7-2 and TRBJ2-5, with TRBD1 matching 7 bases. CDR3 coding DNA: TGTGCCAGCAGCTCCACCCTTGGACAGGATGGGGCCCAGTACTTC. Encoded protein: CASSSTLGQDGAQYF.